The clone carrying this T cell receptor beta chain has at least ten counts. The antigen remains undetermined. This sample is part of a study of neurological immune-mediated disorders. TCRdb re-analysed the 5' RACE reads in MiXCR, keeping a single row per CDR3 protein. The table includes some 25,000 distinct CDR3 sequences, roughly 6.3% detected once. Germline trimming cut 5 bases from V and 10 bases from J; bases unmatched to any gene: 8. Per germline, CDR1 KGHSH and CDR2 LQKENI. This CDR3 is built from 13 residues. The unsorted libraries were generated from a total of 2 million PBMCs, which had been stored in RNAlater at -80 C. Overall study findings and caveats: None of the CDR3 amino acid sequences in expanded clones turned up in more than one subject, which points to private repertoires in all groups.

This clonotype was obtained from a woman between 40 and 50 years old in good health. This rearrangement joins TRBV18 to TRBJ2-3; 8 bases line up with TRBD1. The sample was PBMCs. CDR3 nucleotide sequence: TGTGCCAGCTCATTTCAGGACAGGGCGTCGCAGTATTTT. It encodes CASSFQDRASQYF.